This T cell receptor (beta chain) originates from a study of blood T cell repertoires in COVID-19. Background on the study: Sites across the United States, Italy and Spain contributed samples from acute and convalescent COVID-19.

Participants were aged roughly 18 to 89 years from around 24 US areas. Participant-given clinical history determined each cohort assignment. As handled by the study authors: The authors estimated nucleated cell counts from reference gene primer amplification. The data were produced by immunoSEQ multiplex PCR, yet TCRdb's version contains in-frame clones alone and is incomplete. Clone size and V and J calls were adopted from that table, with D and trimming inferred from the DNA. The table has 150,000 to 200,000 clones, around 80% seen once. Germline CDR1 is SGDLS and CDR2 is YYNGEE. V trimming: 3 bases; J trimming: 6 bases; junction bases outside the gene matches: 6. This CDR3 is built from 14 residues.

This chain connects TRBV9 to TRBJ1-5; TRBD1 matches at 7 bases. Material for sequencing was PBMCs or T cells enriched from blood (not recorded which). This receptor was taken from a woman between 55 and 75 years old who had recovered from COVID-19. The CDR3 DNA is TGTGCCAGCAGCGAGGGGGCTCAAGGTCAGCCCCAGCATTTT. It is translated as CASSEGAQGQPQHF.